A single sample is the source of the 9 T cell receptor beta chains below, sequenced in a study of control samples from healthy donors and cancer patients. TCRdb's table, derived via immunoSEQ multiplex PCR, lists solely in-frame clones and lacks some. Of 65,000 to 75,000 clones listed, roughly 87% are singletons. Source material: blood. The receptors here all came from a woman between 50 and 59 years old in good health.

The chain employs TRBV6-4 and TRBJ2-1; a weak D match, TRBD2 (6 bases). Trimming left V 6 bases short and J 0 bases short, with 9 bases between. The CDR3 contains 14 residues. Germline-derived CDR1 and CDR2 are MRHNA and SNTAGT. The CDR3 DNA sequence: TGTGCCAGCAGCGGGGGAAGCTCCTACAATGAGCAGTTCTTC. Amino acid sequence: CASSGGSSYNEQFF.

J is TRBJ2-2 and V is TRBV19, with D unresolved. Germline V gene data show CDR1 as LNHDA and CDR2 as SQIVND (reference sequence). Trimming shortened V by 1 base and J by 6 bases, and 15 bases separated the two germline ends. The CDR3 is made up of 16 amino acids. As DNA, the CDR3 is TGTGCCAGTAGTATAGGACTCGGTCGGGTTCCCGGGGAGCTGTTTTTT. Translation gives CASSIGLGRVPGELFF.

The V and J genes are TRBV3-1 (or the pseudogene TRBV3-2) and TRBJ2-7; no reliable D call. Trimming left V 4 bases short and J 2 bases short, with 12 bases between. This CDR3 spans 14 amino acids. CDR1 is LGHDT and CDR2 is YNNKEL in the germline V gene (reference sequence). Here the CDR3 DNA reads TGTGCCAGCAGCCCCACCTTGACTGCCTACGAGCAGTACTTC. Translation: CASSPTLTAYEQYF.

This chain uses TRBV11-2 with TRBJ2-5; 7 bases line up with TRBD1. The germline V gene has CDR1 SGHAT and CDR2 FQNNGV. This CDR3 has 13 residues. The trim removed 5 bases at V and 6 bases at J, leaving 6 bases unmatched. The CDR3 bases are TGTGCCAGCAGCAACAGACAGGGCCAGACCCAGTACTTC. Translation: CASSNRQGQTQYF.

In the case of this clone: The same CDR3 can be traced to other DNA sequences in this sample. CDR3 DNA sequence: TGTGCCAGCAGTCTAGGTGTGGGCACAGATACGCAGTATTTT. This encodes CASSLGVGTDTQYF. This rearrangement joins TRBV27 to TRBJ2-3; D is unresolved. The CDR3 runs to 14 residues. The V end lost 5 bases, the J end lost 1 base, and 10 bases lay between the germline ends. CDR1 and CDR2 from the germline V gene are MNHEY and SMNVEV (reference sequence).

The rearrangement joins TRBV2 to TRBJ1-3; D gene unclear. V lost 4 bases and J 1 base, leaving 11 bases between the germline ends. This CDR3 region has 15 residues. Germline CDR1 and CDR2: SNHLY and FYNNEI. CDR3 sequence reads: CASSVSSGSGNTIYF. CDR3 coding DNA: TGTGCCAGCAGTGTATCGTCGGGGTCTGGAAACACCATATATTTT.

The rearrangement uses TRBV15 and TRBJ2-1, with D unclear. The CDR3 spans 12 residues. CDR1 is LNHNV and CDR2 is YYDKDF in the germline V gene (reference sequence). Trimming took 2 bases from V and 8 from J, leaving 7 bases between them. The CDR3 DNA is TGTGCCACCAGCAGATACCCGGATGAGCAGTTCTTC. Translation gives CATSRYPDEQFF. Supplemented by reference TRBV15 and TRBJ2-1, the full variable domain reads DAMVIQNPRYQVTQFGKPVTLSCSQTLNHNVMYWYQQKSSQAPKLLFHYYDKDFNNEADTPDNFQSRRPNTSFCFLDIRSPGLGDTAMYLCATSRYPDEQFFGPGTRLTVL.

The chain couples TRBV3-1 (or the pseudogene TRBV3-2) to TRBJ1-3; D gene uncertain. Trimming cost V 1 base and J 4 bases, with 5 bases left between them. The germline gives CDR1 LGHDT, CDR2 YNNKEL (reference sequence). The CDR3 has 13 amino acids. The CDR3 region is CASSQVPGNTIYF. CDR3 bases: TGTGCCAGCAGCCAAGTACCCGGAAACACCATATATTTT.

The chain joins TRBV14 to TRBJ2-1, with a possible D match to TRBD2 (5 bases). The germline V and J ends were trimmed by 5 bases and 0 bases, with 8 bases remaining between them. The CDR3 is 14 amino acids. Germline V lookup: CDR1 SGHDN, CDR2 FVKESK. The CDR3 nucleotides are TGTGCCAGCAGCACTAGGTCCTCCTACAATGAGCAGTTCTTC. As protein: CASSTRSSYNEQFF.